This T cell receptor beta chain was captured in a study of PD-1 blockade in classical Hodgkin lymphoma. CDR3 size: 11 residues. Germline assignment: CDR1 MDHEN and CDR2 SYDVKM. V shed 10 bases and J shed 5 bases, with 11 bases lying between them. On this clone itself: The antigen remains unidentified.

Each patient relapsed following autologous stem cell transplantation, and prior brentuximab vedotin exposure differed. Patients' outcomes at their best amounted to complete response, partial response or progressive disease. General observations from the study: CD4+ TCR diversity rose significantly by C4D1, and CD8+ TCR diversity did not.

The data were produced by immunoSEQ multiplex PCR, yet TCRdb's version contains in-frame clones alone and is incomplete. Of 24,000 or so clones listed, under 90% are singletons. The rearrangement uses TRBV28 and TRBJ1-1, with D possibly being TRBD1 (6 bases). The sequenced sample was peripheral blood mononuclear cells (PBMCs), obtained before the second cycle of nivolumab. This receptor was taken from a human donor with classical Hodgkin lymphoma. The DNA of the CDR3 is TGTGCCATGCAGAGGGGGACTGAAGCTTTCTTT. Encoded protein: CAMQRGTEAFF.